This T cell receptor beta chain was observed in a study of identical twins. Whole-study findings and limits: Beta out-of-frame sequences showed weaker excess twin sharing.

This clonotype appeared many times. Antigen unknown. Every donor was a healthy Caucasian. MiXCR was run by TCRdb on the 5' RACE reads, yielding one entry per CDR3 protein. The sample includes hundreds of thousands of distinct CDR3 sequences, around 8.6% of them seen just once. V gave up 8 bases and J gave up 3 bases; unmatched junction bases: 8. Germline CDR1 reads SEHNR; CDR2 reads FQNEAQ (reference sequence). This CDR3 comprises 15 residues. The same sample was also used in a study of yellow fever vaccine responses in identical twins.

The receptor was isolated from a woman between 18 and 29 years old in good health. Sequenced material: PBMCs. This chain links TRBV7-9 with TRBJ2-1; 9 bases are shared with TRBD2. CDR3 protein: CASEQASGDYNEQFF. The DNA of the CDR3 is TGTGCCAGCGAACAGGCTAGCGGGGACTACAATGAGCAGTTCTTC.